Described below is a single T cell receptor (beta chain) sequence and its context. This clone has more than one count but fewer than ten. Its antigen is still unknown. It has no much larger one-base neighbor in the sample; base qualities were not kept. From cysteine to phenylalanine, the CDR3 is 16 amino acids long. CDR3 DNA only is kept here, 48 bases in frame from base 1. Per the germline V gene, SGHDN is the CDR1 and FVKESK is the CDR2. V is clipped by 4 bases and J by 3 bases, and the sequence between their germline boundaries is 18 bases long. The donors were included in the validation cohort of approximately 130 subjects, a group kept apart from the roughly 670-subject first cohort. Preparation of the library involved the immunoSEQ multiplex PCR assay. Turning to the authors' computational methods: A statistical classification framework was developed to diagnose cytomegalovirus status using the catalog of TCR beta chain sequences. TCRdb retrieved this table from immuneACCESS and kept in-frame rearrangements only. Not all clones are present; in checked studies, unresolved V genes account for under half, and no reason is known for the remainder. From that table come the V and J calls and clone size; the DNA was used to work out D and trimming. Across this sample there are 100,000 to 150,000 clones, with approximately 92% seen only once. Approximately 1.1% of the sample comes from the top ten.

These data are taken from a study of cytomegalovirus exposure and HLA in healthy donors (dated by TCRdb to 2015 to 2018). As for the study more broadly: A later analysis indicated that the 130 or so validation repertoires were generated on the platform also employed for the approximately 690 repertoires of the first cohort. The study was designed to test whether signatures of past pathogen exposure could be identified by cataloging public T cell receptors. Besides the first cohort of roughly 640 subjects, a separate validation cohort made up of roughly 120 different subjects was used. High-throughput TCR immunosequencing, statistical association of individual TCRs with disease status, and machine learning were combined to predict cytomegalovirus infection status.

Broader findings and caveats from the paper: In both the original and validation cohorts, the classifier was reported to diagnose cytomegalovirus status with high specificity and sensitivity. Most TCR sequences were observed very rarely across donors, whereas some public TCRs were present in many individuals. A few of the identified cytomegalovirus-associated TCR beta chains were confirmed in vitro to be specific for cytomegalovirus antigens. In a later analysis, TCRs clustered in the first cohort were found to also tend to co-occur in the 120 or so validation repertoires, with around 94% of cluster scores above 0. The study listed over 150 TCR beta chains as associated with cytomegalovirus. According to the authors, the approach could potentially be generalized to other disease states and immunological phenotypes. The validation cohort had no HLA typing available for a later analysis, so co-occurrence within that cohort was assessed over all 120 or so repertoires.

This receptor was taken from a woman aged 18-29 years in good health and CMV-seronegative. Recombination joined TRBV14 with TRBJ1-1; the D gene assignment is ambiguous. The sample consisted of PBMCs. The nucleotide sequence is TGTGCCAGCAGCCTAAGAGGGCCAGGCACGGACACTGAAGCTTTCTTT. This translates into CASSLRGPGTDTEAFF.